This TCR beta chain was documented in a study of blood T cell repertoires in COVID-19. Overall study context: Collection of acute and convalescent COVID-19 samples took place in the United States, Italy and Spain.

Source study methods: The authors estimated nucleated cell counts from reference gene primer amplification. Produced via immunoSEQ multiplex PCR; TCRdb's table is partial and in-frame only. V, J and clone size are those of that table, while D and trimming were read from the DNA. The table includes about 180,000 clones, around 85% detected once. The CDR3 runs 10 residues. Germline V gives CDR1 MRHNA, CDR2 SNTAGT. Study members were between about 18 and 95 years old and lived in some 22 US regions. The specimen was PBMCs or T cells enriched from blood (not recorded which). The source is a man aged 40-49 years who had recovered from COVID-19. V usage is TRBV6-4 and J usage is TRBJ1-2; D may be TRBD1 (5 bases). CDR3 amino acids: CARGIYGYTF. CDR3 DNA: TGTGCTCGGGGGATCTATGGCTACACCTTC.